The 18 T cell receptor beta chains below were found in one sample sequenced in a study of T cell clonality in common variable immunodeficiency. Only in-frame clones appear in the TCRdb table, and some are missing; sequencing was by immunoSEQ multiplex PCR. The sample holds around 39,000 clones, and no clone turns up only once. The sequenced sample was peripheral blood mononuclear cells. These receptors all stem from a person aged 18-70 years in good health.

This clone was picked up a small number of times. The DNA ends 3 residues before the CDR3 does, and the rest of the CDR3 is filled in from the germline J gene. The gene calls are TRBV7-9 and TRBJ1-2; no clear D gene. The CDR3 sequence is 14 residues long. Germline V lookup: CDR1 SEHNR, CDR2 FQNEAQ (reference sequence). The CDR3 bases that were read are TGTGCCAGCAGCTTAGGATCGTACCTCTACGAC. Protein: CASSLGSYLYD. The full CDR3 is CASSLGSYLYDYTF.

Many counts were recorded for this clone. The read is 3 residues too short to cover the CDR3 end, so that end is filled in from the germline J gene. This chain links TRBV6-7 with TRBJ1-4; D is possibly TRBD1 (6 bases). TRBV6-7 is an ORF; its function is uncertain. The V gene lost 10 bases and the J gene lost 7 bases, with 19 bases spanning the gap. There are 14 residues in the CDR3. The sequenced part of the CDR3 DNA is TGTGCCACGGAGGTACAGGGTTTGGGTGAAAAA. Its protein is CATEVQGLGEK. The full CDR3 protein reads CATEVQGLGEKLFF.

In the case of this clone: Read data end 3 residues before the CDR3 end; the end is taken from the germline J gene. V gene TRBV2 combines with J gene TRBJ2-1; D is perhaps TRBD2 (5 bases). Looked up from germline, CDR1 is SNHLY and CDR2 is FYNNEI. The V end was cut by 4 bases, the J end by 3 bases, with 13 bases between. This CDR3 has 15 amino acids. Incomplete CDR3 DNA: TGTGCCAGCAGTGGGACTCGGAGTCGCTACAATGAG. Protein sequence: CASSGTRSRYNE. The CDR3 in full is CASSGTRSRYNEQFF.

This clone was seen a handful of times. The read halts 3 residues ahead of the CDR3 end, with the missing end drawn from the germline J gene. V gene TRBV7-2 combines with J gene TRBJ1-2, with TRBD1 matching 7 bases. The germline V gene encodes CDR1 SGHTA and CDR2 FQGNSA. The CDR3 contains 15 residues. The CDR3 DNA, read in part, is TGTGCCAGCAGCTTCGACCAGGGGGGCTCCTACGAC. It encodes CASSFDQGGSYD. The entire CDR3 sequence reads CASSFDQGGSYDYTF.

This clone has ten or more counts. The read terminates 3 residues ahead of where the CDR3 ends, so the germline J gene completes it. This chain connects TRBV12-3 or TRBV12-4 to TRBJ1-4; TRBD1 matches 9 bases. The CDR3 covers 15 residues. V shed 6 bases, J shed 8 bases, and the junction held 10 bases outside the gene matches. The CDR3 spells CASRPTGGGLEKLFF. CDR3 bases read: TGTGCCAGCAGGCCCACAGGGGGCGGATTAGAAAAA.

This clone was recorded at least ten times. CDR3 DNA, as far as it was read: TGCGCCAGCAGCAGGACAGGGTCTTTAAGCACAGATACG. Protein product: CASSRTGSLSTDT. The entire CDR3 sequence reads CASSRTGSLSTDTQYF. The rearrangement uses TRBV5-1 and TRBJ2-3, with 8 bases fitting TRBD1. The read is 3 residues too short to cover the CDR3 end, so that end is filled in from the germline J gene. CDR3 length: 16 amino acids. V lost 4 bases, J lost 0 bases, and 7 bases stayed unmatched. CDR1 is SGHRS, CDR2 YFSETQ, per germline.

Points on this clone: Coverage ceases 3 residues before the CDR3 finishes, and the germline J gene fills in the end. The chain employs TRBV19 and TRBJ2-3; weak D call: TRBD1 (6 bases). Germline CDR1 is LNHDA and CDR2 is SQIVND (reference sequence). V was pared by 7 bases and J by 2 bases, with 13 bases between. The CDR3 sequence is 14 residues long. The CDR3: CASKRAGATDTQYF. The DNA read from the CDR3 is TGTGCCAGTAAACGGGCAGGGGCCACAGATACG.

Note on this clone: The read stops 3 residues short of the end of the CDR3; the missing end is completed from the germline J gene. The J gene is TRBJ1-1, the V gene TRBV6-1, with D possibly TRBD1 on 5 matching bases. Germline values: CDR1 MNHNS, CDR2 SASEGT. Between the trimmed V and J ends, which lost 4 bases and 6 bases, there was a span of 15 bases. The CDR3 is made up of 14 amino acids. The DNA read from the CDR3 is TGTGCCAGCAGTGTTCGGCAGGGTGTCGCTGAA. Residues: CASSVRQGVAE. The CDR3 in its entirety is CASSVRQGVAEAFF.

This clone has at least ten counts. The read comes to an end 3 residues before the CDR3 does, leaving the germline J gene to fill in the end. The rearrangement uses TRBV27 and TRBJ2-1; TRBD1 agrees at 11 bases. The germline gives CDR1 MNHEY, CDR2 SMNVEV (reference sequence). CDR3 size: 17 residues. Trimming cost V 0 bases and J 6 bases; bases outside gene matches: 7. The CDR3 spells CASSLSKGTGGGNEQFF. Incomplete CDR3 DNA: TGTGCCAGCAGTTTATCGAAGGGGACAGGGGGTGGCAATGAG.

This clone occurred a few times. The read gets to within 3 residues of the CDR3 end, and the germline J gene fills in the rest. This chain connects TRBV18 to TRBJ1-5; D is unclear. Trimming pared 2 bases from V and 5 bases from J, leaving 7 bases between. Germline V CDR1 and CDR2: KGHSH, LQKENI. The CDR3 contains 13 residues. The CDR3 loop is CASSPEGDQPQHF. The CDR3 bases that were read are TGTGCCAGCTCACCAGAGGGCGATCAGCCC.

This clone was counted many times. The DNA ends 3 residues before the CDR3 does, and the rest of the CDR3 is filled in from the germline J gene. V usage is TRBV4-2 and J usage is TRBJ2-7; possible D gene TRBD2, 6 bases. The CDR3 covers 15 residues. The V gene's germline CDR1 is LGHNA and CDR2 YNFKEQ. The V end was cut by 0 bases, the J end by 3 bases, with 12 bases between. This CDR3 is CASSQEGGLFYEQYF. The sequenced part of the CDR3 DNA is TGTGCCAGCAGCCAAGAGGGAGGACTTTTCTACGAG.

This clone was counted at least ten times. The CDR3 goes on 3 residues after the read ends, and that part is filled in from the germline J gene. The chain couples TRBV19 to TRBJ2-7, with 8 bases that match TRBD1. V dropped 9 bases and J dropped 5; count of bases not matched to a gene: 9. CDR3 length: 13 residues. Germline CDR1 reads LNHDA; CDR2 reads SQIVND (reference sequence). The CDR3 reads CASKGTGGHEQYF. CDR3 DNA, as far as it was read: TGTGCCAGCAAGGGTACAGGGGGGCACGAG.

This clone came up many times. The CDR3 sequence: CASSLSAGGGDTQYF. CDR3 DNA, as far as it was read: TGTGCCAGCAGCTTGTCGGCGGGCGGGGGAGATACG. The chain uses TRBV5-4 and TRBJ2-3, with 7 bases fitting TRBD2. The CDR3 end falls 3 residues outside the read, so it is completed with the germline J gene. V shed 1 base and J 5 bases; nucleotides not matched to a gene: 7. The CDR3 has 15 amino acids. Germline V gene sequence: CDR1 SGHNT, CDR2 YYREEE (reference sequence).

In this sample, this clone turned up many times. The sequence runs out 3 residues before the end of the CDR3; the remainder is reconstructed from the germline J gene. The chain recombines TRBV30 with TRBJ1-2; unclear D gene. Germline V gives CDR1 GTSNPN, CDR2 SVGIG (reference sequence). Between the trimmed V and J ends, which lost 0 bases and 4 bases, there was a span of 12 bases. This CDR3 contains 14 residues. The CDR3 spells CAWSVATPGYGYTF. The part of the CDR3 DNA that was read is TGTGCCTGGAGTGTAGCCACCCCTGGCTATGGC.

This clone has only a few counts. The read ends 3 residues early relative to the CDR3; the germline J gene fills the gap. The chain combines TRBV27 with TRBJ2-7, with TRBD2 matching 12 bases. With V trimmed by 0 bases and J by 3 bases, 3 bases remained unmatched. The germline gives CDR1 MNHEY, CDR2 SMNVEV (reference sequence). There are 16 residues in the CDR3. The CDR3 reads CASSLSSSGRVYEQYF. The CDR3 DNA, read in part, is TGTGCCAGCAGTTTATCGTCTAGCGGGAGGGTCTACGAG.

This clone was detected ten times or more. Other nucleotide sequences in the sample specify the same CDR3. CDR3 bases read: TGTGCCAGCAGTCAACAGGGAGATCTAGCCACC. Its translation: CASSQQGDLAT. The full CDR3 protein reads CASSQQGDLATIYF. The gene calls are TRBV7-2 and TRBJ1-3; tentative D call: TRBD1 (6 bases). The read is 3 residues too short to cover the CDR3 end, so that end is filled in from the germline J gene. The V end was cut by 6 bases, the J end by 9 bases, with 18 bases between. The CDR3 totals 14 residues. The V gene's germline CDR1 is SGHTA and CDR2 FQGNSA.

This clone showed up many times. The DNA read from the CDR3 is TGTGCCTGGGGACAGGGGGCGCGATGGGGTAATTCACCC. Protein product: CAWGQGARWGNSP. The entire CDR3 protein reads CAWGQGARWGNSPLHF. The chain has TRBV30 and TRBJ1-6; 11 bases map to TRBD1. The read ends 3 residues shy of where the CDR3 ends; the end is completed using the germline J gene. CDR3 length: 16 residues. J gave up 6 bases and V 5 bases, and 9 bases lay outside the gene matches. The germline V gene encodes CDR1 GTSNPN and CDR2 SVGIG (reference sequence).

This clone appeared many times. The read falls 3 residues short of the CDR3 end, and the missing part is taken from the germline J gene. The gene calls are TRBV5-1 and TRBJ2-3; a weak D match, TRBD2 (6 bases). The CDR3 has 14 amino acids. From germline, CDR1 is SGHRS and CDR2 YFSETQ. The DNA read from the CDR3 is TGCGCCAGCAGCTTGGGACTAGTCCAAGAGACG. This gives the protein CASSLGLVQET. The entire CDR3 reads CASSLGLVQETQYF.